A single sample is the source of the 15 T cell receptor beta chains below, sequenced in a study of multiple sclerosis patients with progressive multifocal leukoencephalopathy. Time point specified: time of PML onset. The repertoire was sequenced with immunoSEQ multiplex PCR; TCRdb's copy has only in-frame clones and lacks some. Of 25,000 to 35,000 clones in the sample, approximately 84% were seen once. The sample was PBMCs, taken from a patient treated with natalizumab. These receptors originate from a human donor with progressive multifocal leukoencephalopathy.

The gene calls are TRBV5-1 and TRBJ1-1, with TRBD1 matching over 7 bases. The CDR3 extends over 13 amino acids. V was clipped by 6 bases and J by 4 bases; unmatched bases: 6. In germline, CDR1 is SGHRS, CDR2 YFSETQ. CDR3 coding DNA: TGCGCCAGCACCGACAGGGCGGGCACTGAAGCTTTCTTT. Translation gives CASTDRAGTEAFF.

The rearrangement links TRBV28 to TRBJ1-2; possible D gene TRBD1, 5 bases. Germline V CDR1 and CDR2: MDHEN, SYDVKM. V gave up 2 bases and J gave up 5 bases, with 15 bases separating them. The CDR3 contains 15 residues. The CDR3 protein is CASSLLGVGTYGYTF. In DNA, the CDR3 is TGTGCCAGCAGTTTACTAGGGGTGGGGACTTATGGCTACACCTTC.

The chain recombines TRBV6-5 with TRBJ2-7; 12 nucleotides agree with TRBD1. The CDR3 is made up of 14 amino acids. From germline, CDR1 is MNHEY and CDR2 SVGAGI. With V trimmed by 5 bases and J by 7 bases, 6 bases remained unmatched. CDR3 sequence: CASSRGQGAREQYF. The CDR3 DNA sequence: TGTGCCAGCAGTAGGGGACAGGGGGCGCGTGAGCAGTACTTC.

The chain recombines TRBV9 with TRBJ1-1, with a tentative D call TRBD1 (6 bases). Trimming took off 6 bases at V and 1 base at J, with 16 bases between the two ends. CDR3 size: 15 residues. Germline values: CDR1 SGDLS, CDR2 YYNGEE. CDR3 nucleotides: TGTGCCAGCACCCCGGGCCCAGGGGCGAACACTGAAGCTTTCTTT. It is translated as CASTPGPGANTEAFF. The full variable domain, rest sourced from reference TRBV9 and TRBJ1-1, is DSGVTQTPKHLITATGQRVTLRCSPRSGDLSVYWYQQSLDQGLQFLIQYYNGEERAKGNILERFSAQQFPDLHSELNLSSLELGDSALYFCASTPGPGANTEAFFGQGTRLTVV.

The rearrangement uses TRBV19 and TRBJ1-1; 7 bases fit TRBD1. This CDR3 is built from 13 residues. Germline V gene lookup returns CDR1 LNHDA and CDR2 SQIVND (reference sequence). Trimming cost V 9 bases and J 2 bases; bases outside gene matches: 6. CDR3 in DNA: TGTGCCAGCCAGGGACAGTTTAACACTGAAGCTTTCTTT. Translation gives CASQGQFNTEAFF.

The rearrangement uses TRBV15 and TRBJ2-7, with TRBD1 matching 7 bases. The CDR3 runs 16 residues. Germline-derived CDR1 and CDR2 are LNHNV and YYDKDF (reference sequence). J was trimmed by 5 bases and V by 0 bases; bases with no gene match: 10. CDR3 sequence reads: CATSRDPTGAPHEQYF. Written as DNA, the CDR3 is TGTGCCACCAGCAGAGATCCCACAGGGGCACCCCACGAGCAGTACTTC.

The chain has TRBV19 and TRBJ1-4; D is unresolved. Deletions cut 3 bases from V and 4 bases from J, with 12 bases between. This CDR3 comprises 15 residues. CDR1 and CDR2 (germline): LNHDA, SQIVND (reference sequence). CDR3 DNA: TGTGCCAGTAGTATCCCTGCGGTAGTTAATGAAAAACTGTTTTTT. Translation gives CASSIPAVVNEKLFF.

CDR3 sequence reads: CASSTRTSGLTAGEQFF. DNA for the CDR3: TGTGCCAGCAGCACCCGGACTAGCGGTCTCACAGCGGGTGAGCAGTTCTTC. The rearrangement uses TRBV7-2 and TRBJ2-1, with 10 bases identical to TRBD2. The CDR3 is made up of 17 amino acids. Per the germline V gene, CDR1 is SGHTA and CDR2 is FQGNSA. The junction had 16 bases not matched to a gene; V was cut back by 5 bases and J by 9 bases. Full variable domain (missing parts from reference TRBV7-2 and TRBJ2-1): GAGVSQSPSNKVTEKGKDVELRCDPISGHTALYWYRQSLGQGLEFLIYFQGNSAPDKSGLPSDRFSAERTGGSVSTLTIQRTQQEDSAVYLCASSTRTSGLTAGEQFFGPGTRLTVL.

J is TRBJ1-1 and V is TRBV30, with D uncertain. The CDR3 loop spans 11 amino acids. Germline CDR1 GTSNPN, CDR2 SVGIG (reference sequence). Trimming took 2 bases from V and 3 from J, leaving 4 bases between them. The CDR3 sequence: CAWSLYTEAFF. CDR3 in DNA: TGTGCCTGGAGTTTGTACACTGAAGCTTTCTTT.

The rearrangement uses TRBV7-2 and TRBJ1-4, with TRBD1 identical over 7 bases. CDR3 length: 15 amino acids. Germline V gene data show CDR1 as SGHTA and CDR2 as FQGNSA. The V gene end was trimmed by 5 bases and the J gene end by 2 bases; junction bases not matched to a gene: 5. The CDR3 region has the DNA TGTGCCAGCAGCCGCGCAGGGGGGACTAATGAAAAACTGTTTTTT. This gives the protein CASSRAGGTNEKLFF.

This clone was seen more than once but under ten times. The genes are TRBV15 and TRBJ1-2; TRBD1 is a possible D gene (6 bases). This CDR3 is 13 amino acids long. Germline CDR1 LNHNV, CDR2 YYDKDF (reference sequence). The V end lost 3 bases, the J end lost 8 bases, and 13 bases lay between the germline ends. The CDR3, as DNA: TGTGCCACCAGCAGCAAACAGGGCGGGGGCTACACCTTC. This sequence encodes CATSSKQGGGYTF.

V gene TRBV5-8 combines with J gene TRBJ1-5, with 7 bases identical to TRBD1. The CDR3 runs to 16 residues. Germline V gene data show CDR1 as SGHTS and CDR2 as YDEGEE. The junction had 8 bases not matched to a gene; V was cut back by 4 bases and J by 1 base. The CDR3 reads CASSGETGRSNQPQHF. DNA of the CDR3: TGTGCCAGCAGCGGTGAGACAGGGAGGAGCAATCAGCCCCAGCATTTT.

V is TRBV12-5 and J is TRBJ2-7; 9 bases are a match to TRBD2. Germline CDR1 is LGHNT and CDR2 is FRNRAP. Trimming cost V 0 bases and J 4 bases; bases outside gene matches: 13. The CDR3 consists of 18 residues. The CDR3 DNA is TGTGCTAGTGGTTTGGTACTTACGGCCCGTAGCGGGAGTTACGAGCAGTACTTC. Encoded protein: CASGLVLTARSGSYEQYF. Supplemented by reference TRBV12-5 and TRBJ2-7, the full variable domain reads DARVTQTPRHKVTEMGQEVTMRCQPILGHNTVFWYRQTMMQGLELLAYFRNRAPLDDSGMPKDRFSAEMPDATLATLKIQPSEPRDSAVYFCASGLVLTARSGSYEQYFGPGTRLTVT.

The chain couples TRBV6-6 to TRBJ1-6; D unresolved. Between the trimmed V and J ends, which lost 6 bases and 10 bases, there was a span of 7 bases. This CDR3 comprises 11 residues. The V gene's germline CDR1 is MNHNY and CDR2 SVGAGI (reference sequence). CDR3 region: CASRTESPLHF. The DNA of the CDR3 is TGTGCCAGCAGAACAGAATCACCCCTCCACTTT.

V and J are TRBV18 and TRBJ2-5; D might be TRBD2 (6 bases). The end of the DNA aligns better with TRBJ2-7, so the J call may be wrong. CDR1 and CDR2 from the germline V gene are KGHSH and LQKENI. The CDR3 has 14 residues. The CDR3 spells CASSPAGGASEQYF. For the CDR3, the DNA is TGTGCCAGCTCACCAGCAGGCGGGGCGTCCGAGCAGTACTTC.